This record looks at one T cell receptor beta chain sequence and its context. The specificity of this receptor is unknown. Per-nucleotide qualities are absent, and no much larger clonotype sits a single base away. These data come from a study of T cell responses to AZD1222 COVID-19 vaccine (dated by TCRdb to 2020 to 2022). About the full investigation: Because spike-specific TCR depth and breadth did not differ between the two schedules, AZD1222 recipients who got a second dose at roughly 4 weeks were pooled with those who got a second dose at roughly 12 weeks. TCR sequencing covered more than 230 trial participants: 200 to 220 given two doses of AZD1222 and approximately 26 given two doses of MenACWY control vaccine. Trial participants were enrolled by age into subgroups of 18-55, 56-69 and 70-plus years, and around 150, 28 and 57 TCR-sequenced participants, respectively, were included in these subgroups. The investigation overall reported the following: Reportedly, close to half of the unique spike-specific TCRs recognized epitopes lying outside the regions that are mutated in the B.1.351 and B.1.1.7 variants. In the small 56-69-year group, the increase in depth fell short of significance, most likely because of low power. After two AZD1222 doses, both the breadth and the depth of spike-specific TCRs were significantly higher than at day 0 and than in MenACWY recipients. The vaccine-associated CD4 TCRs covered the entire spike protein, and the dominant responses fell in regions 160-218 and 743-854. Conclusions about previously exposed vaccinees are limited because only a handful of AZD1222 recipients were SARS-CoV-2 seropositive at baseline. Participants were mostly white British and included more females than males, and it was suggested by the authors that clonal diversity may have been underestimated. Because no samples from the day 14 peak response were available, repertoires could be characterized only after the peak T cell response.

The CDR3 regions of human TCRbeta chains were analyzed by immunosequencing. The paper's data handling went like this. Repertoire TCRs were matched against a reference library of SARS-CoV-2-specific TCRs generated with the MIRA antigen-specificity platform. Breadth meant the fraction of unique TCRs that were SARS-CoV-2-associated, whereas depth meant the fraction of total T cells that were SARS-CoV-2-associated. Using the MIRA data, every spike-specific TCR was mapped to the spike region that the TCR reacted to and assigned to either a CD4 or a CD8 class. Log10-transformed breadth and depth values were compared by one-way ANOVA with Sidak's multiple comparisons tests. TCRdb carries this immuneACCESS record with in-frame sequences only. Its versions omit some clonotypes, under half of them owing to an unresolved V gene in the studies checked, with the rest unexplained. Clone size and the V and J calls come from that table; the DNA yielded D and trimming. Within this sample are 150,000 to 200,000 clones, with just under 90% of them counted one time only. Roughly 6% of the sample is held by the ten biggest clonotypes.

The time point label on this specimen signifies: baseline before first vaccination. Samples from vaccinated people were obtained from the UK trials COV001 and COV002, which included a single-blind randomized controlled phase 2/3 trial of AZD1222 (ChAdOx1 nCoV-19) in healthy adults. Trial participant PBMC samples were collected at day 0 and day 28 after the second dose for TCRbeta chain sequencing. V is pared back by 5 bases and J by 0 bases, with 14 bases lying between the germline termini. The germline V gene yields SGHVS for CDR1 and FNYEAQ for CDR2. The CDR3 runs 15 amino acids, cysteine and phenylalanine included. The retained sequence is limited to the CDR3, 45 bases, with the frame set at the first base.

This receptor was identified in an adult in good health. The sequence links TRBV7-6 to TRBJ2-7; matching of 7 bases hints at TRBD2 as the D gene. The source was peripheral blood, collected on day 0 of AZD1222 vaccination. The CDR3 corresponds to CASSPDGGHSYEQYF. DNA sequence: TGTGCCAGCAGCCCAGACGGGGGGCACTCCTACGAGCAGTACTTC. The entire variable domain, with the stretches around the CDR3 drawn from the reference TRBV7-6 and TRBJ2-7 proteins, is GAGVSQSPRYKVTKRGQDVALRCDPISGHVSLYWYRQALGQGPEFLTYFNYEAQQDKSGLPNDRFSAERPEGSISTLTIQRTEQRDSAMYRCASSPDGGHSYEQYFGPGTRLTVT.